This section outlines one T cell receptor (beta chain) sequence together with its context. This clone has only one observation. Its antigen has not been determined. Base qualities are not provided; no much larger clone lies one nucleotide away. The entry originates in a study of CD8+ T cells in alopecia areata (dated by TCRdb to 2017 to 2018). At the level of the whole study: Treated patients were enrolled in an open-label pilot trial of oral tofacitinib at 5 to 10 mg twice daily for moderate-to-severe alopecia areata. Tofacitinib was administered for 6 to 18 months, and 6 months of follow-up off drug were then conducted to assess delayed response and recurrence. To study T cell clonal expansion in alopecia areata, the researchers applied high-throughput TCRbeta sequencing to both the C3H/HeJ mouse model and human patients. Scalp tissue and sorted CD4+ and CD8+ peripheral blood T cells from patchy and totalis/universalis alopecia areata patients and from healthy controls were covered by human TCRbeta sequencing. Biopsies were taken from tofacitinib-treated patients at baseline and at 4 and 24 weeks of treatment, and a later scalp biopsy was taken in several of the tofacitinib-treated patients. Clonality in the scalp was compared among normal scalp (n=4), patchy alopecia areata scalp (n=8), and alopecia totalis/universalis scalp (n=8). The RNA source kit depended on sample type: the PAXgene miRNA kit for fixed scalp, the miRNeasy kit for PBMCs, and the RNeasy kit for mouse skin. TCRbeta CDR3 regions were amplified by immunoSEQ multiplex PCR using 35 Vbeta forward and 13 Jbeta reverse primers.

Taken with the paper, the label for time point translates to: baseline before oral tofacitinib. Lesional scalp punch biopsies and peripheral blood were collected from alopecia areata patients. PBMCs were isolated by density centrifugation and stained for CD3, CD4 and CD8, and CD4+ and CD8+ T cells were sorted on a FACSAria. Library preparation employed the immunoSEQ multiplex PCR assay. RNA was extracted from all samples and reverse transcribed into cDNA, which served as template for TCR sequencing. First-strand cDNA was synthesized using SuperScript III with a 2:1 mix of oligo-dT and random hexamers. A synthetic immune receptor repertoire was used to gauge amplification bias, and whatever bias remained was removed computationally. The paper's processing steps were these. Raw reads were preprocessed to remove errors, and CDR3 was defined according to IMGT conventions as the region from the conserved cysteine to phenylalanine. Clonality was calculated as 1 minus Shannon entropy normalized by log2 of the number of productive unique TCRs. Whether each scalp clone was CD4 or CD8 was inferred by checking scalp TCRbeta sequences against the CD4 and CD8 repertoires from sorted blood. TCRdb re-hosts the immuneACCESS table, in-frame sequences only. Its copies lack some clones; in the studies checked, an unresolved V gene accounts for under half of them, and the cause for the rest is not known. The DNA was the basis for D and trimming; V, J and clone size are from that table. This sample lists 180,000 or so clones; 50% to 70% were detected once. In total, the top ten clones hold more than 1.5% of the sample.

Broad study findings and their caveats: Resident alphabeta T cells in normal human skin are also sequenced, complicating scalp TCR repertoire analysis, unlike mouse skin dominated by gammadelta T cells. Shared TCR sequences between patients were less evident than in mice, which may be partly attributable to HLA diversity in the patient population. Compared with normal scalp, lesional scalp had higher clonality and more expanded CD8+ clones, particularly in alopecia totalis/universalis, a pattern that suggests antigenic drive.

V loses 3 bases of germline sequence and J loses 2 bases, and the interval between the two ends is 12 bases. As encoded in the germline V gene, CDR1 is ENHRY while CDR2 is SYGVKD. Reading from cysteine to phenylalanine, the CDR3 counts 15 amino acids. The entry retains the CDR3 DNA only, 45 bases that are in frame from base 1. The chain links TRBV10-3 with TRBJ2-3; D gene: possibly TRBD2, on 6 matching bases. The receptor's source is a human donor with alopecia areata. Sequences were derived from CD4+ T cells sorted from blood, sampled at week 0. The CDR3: CAISDRGLPTDTQYF. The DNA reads TGTGCCATCAGTGACCGGGGACTTCCCACAGATACGCAGTATTTT.